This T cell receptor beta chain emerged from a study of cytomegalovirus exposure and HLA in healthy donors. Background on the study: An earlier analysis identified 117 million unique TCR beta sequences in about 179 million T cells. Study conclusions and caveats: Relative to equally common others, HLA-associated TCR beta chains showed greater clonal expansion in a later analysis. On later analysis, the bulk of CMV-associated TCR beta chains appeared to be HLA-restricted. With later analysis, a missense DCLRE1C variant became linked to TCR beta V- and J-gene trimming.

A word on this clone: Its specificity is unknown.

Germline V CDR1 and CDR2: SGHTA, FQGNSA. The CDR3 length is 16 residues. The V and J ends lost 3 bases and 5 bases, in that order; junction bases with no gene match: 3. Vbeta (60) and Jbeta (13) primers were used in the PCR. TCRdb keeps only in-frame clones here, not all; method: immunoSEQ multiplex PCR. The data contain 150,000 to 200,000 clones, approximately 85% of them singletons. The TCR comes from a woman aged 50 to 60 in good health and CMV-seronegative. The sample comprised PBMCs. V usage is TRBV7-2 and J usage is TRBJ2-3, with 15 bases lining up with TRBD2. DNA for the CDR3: TGTGCCAGCAGCTTGGGGACTAGCGGGAGGATAGATACGCAGTATTTT. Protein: CASSLGTSGRIDTQYF.